This is a list of T cell receptor beta chains from one sample in a study of T cells after posttransplantation cyclophosphamide. TCRdb keeps only in-frame clones here, not all; method: immunoSEQ multiplex PCR. The table records fewer than 40,000 clones without singletons, the ten largest covering approximately 4.3%. Sequenced input: PBMCs. All receptors come from a woman aged 25 to 39 in good health and a related stem cell transplant donor. Each CDR3 is given with its conserved first and last residue. Each record gives: J gene, V gene, CDR3 protein.

j_call: TRBJ2-1; v_call: TRBV7-6; cdr3_aa: CASSLTGGEQFF
j_call: TRBJ2-7; v_call: TRBV5-6; cdr3_aa: CASSRGGGGWLEKNYEQYF
j_call: TRBJ2-7; v_call: TRBV7-8; cdr3_aa: CASSQGLVYEQYF
j_call: TRBJ1-4; v_call: TRBV28; cdr3_aa: CASRPGGLEKLFF
j_call: TRBJ2-6; v_call: TRBV4-2; cdr3_aa: CASSPPPGQRMNSGANVLTF
j_call: TRBJ2-2; v_call: TRBV7-2; cdr3_aa: CASSLTSGGAVTGELFF
j_call: TRBJ1-1; v_call: TRBV7-2; cdr3_aa: CASSTTGLGAFF
j_call: TRBJ2-7; v_call: TRBV9; cdr3_aa: CASSAEGGRSYEQYF
j_call: TRBJ2-1; v_call: TRBV6-2/TRBV6-3; cdr3_aa: CASRPPAGDEQFF
j_call: TRBJ1-3; v_call: TRBV7-9; cdr3_aa: CASSPDSSGNTIYF
j_call: TRBJ1-5; v_call: TRBV7-2; cdr3_aa: CASSVKGGYQPQHF
j_call: TRBJ2-1; v_call: TRBV7-3; cdr3_aa: CASSLAGGWEQFF
j_call: TRBJ2-7; v_call: TRBV12-3/TRBV12-4; cdr3_aa: CASSFLSGTGRDYEQYF
j_call: TRBJ1-5; v_call: TRBV10-2; cdr3_aa: CASSALGQGISNQPQHF
j_call: TRBJ2-2; v_call: TRBV5-1; cdr3_aa: CASSYPDRGLTGELFF
j_call: TRBJ1-6; v_call: TRBV19; cdr3_aa: CASSTRGGSNNSPLHF
j_call: TRBJ2-5; v_call: TRBV7-9; cdr3_aa: CASSPGVGAQETQYF
j_call: TRBJ2-3; v_call: TRBV6-6; cdr3_aa: CASSYEGAGTDTQYF
j_call: TRBJ1-2; v_call: TRBV6-5; cdr3_aa: CASSYSAGGKVYTF
j_call: TRBJ1-3; v_call: TRBV18; cdr3_aa: CASSPTQVMDTIYF
j_call: TRBJ1-4; v_call: TRBV5-1; cdr3_aa: CASSSGRQAYNEKLFF
j_call: TRBJ1-1; v_call: TRBV9; cdr3_aa: CASRQSGQANTEAFF
j_call: TRBJ1-3; v_call: TRBV12-3/TRBV12-4; cdr3_aa: CASSSDRRSGNTIYF
j_call: TRBJ1-1; v_call: TRBV11-2; cdr3_aa: CASSTRTGTNTEAFF
j_call: TRBJ2-6; v_call: TRBV5-8; cdr3_aa: CASSSVVQSGANVLTF
j_call: TRBJ2-2; v_call: TRBV28; cdr3_aa: CASKPGLNTGELFF
j_call: TRBJ1-1; v_call: TRBV12-3/TRBV12-4; cdr3_aa: CASSLALWVEGGNTEAFF
j_call: TRBJ1-5; v_call: TRBV2; cdr3_aa: CASSETGSNEPQHF
j_call: TRBJ1-3; v_call: TRBV5-1; cdr3_aa: CASSLGGDYSGNTIYF
j_call: TRBJ1-2; v_call: TRBV30; cdr3_aa: CAWSVQGAPGTF
j_call: TRBJ2-3; v_call: TRBV30; cdr3_aa: CAWSVLGEVADTQYF
j_call: TRBJ2-2; v_call: TRBV12-3/TRBV12-4; cdr3_aa: CASSRLAGGPGGELFF
j_call: TRBJ1-1; v_call: TRBV5-1; cdr3_aa: CASSQGDSAEAFF
j_call: TRBJ1-4; v_call: TRBV29-1; cdr3_aa: CSVVRGTNEKLFF
j_call: TRBJ2-5; v_call: TRBV5-1; cdr3_aa: CASSLGTAKETQYF
j_call: TRBJ2-2; v_call: TRBV9; cdr3_aa: CASSHGQGNTGELFF
j_call: TRBJ2-6; v_call: TRBV28; cdr3_aa: CASSSGDRAGANVLTF